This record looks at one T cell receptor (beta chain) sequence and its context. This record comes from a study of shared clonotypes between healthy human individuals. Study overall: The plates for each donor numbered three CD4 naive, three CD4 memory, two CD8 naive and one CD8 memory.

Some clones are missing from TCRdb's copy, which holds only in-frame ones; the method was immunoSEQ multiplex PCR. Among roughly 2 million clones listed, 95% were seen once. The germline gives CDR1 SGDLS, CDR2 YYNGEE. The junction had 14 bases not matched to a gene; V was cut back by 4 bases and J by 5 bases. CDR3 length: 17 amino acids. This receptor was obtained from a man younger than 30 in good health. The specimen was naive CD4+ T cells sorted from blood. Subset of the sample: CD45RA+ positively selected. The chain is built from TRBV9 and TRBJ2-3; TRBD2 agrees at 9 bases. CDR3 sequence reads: CASSNKGLGLALDTQYF. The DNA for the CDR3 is TGTGCCAGCAGCAATAAGGGATTGGGACTAGCATTAGATACGCAGTATTTT.